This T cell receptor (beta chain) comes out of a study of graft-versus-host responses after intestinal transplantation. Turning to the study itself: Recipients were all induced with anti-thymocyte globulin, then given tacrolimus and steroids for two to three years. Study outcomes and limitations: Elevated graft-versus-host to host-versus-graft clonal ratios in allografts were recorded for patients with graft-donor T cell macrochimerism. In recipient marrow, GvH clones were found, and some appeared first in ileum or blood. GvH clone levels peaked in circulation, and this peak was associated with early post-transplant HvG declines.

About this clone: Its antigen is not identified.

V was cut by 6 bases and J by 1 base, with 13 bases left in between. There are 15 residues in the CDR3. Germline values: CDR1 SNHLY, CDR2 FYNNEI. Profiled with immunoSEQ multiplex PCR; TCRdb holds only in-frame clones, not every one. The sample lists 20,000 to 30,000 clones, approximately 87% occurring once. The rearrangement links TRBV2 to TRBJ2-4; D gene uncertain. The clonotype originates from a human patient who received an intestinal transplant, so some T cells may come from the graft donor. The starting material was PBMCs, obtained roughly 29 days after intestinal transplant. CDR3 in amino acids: CASRALDGAKNIQYF. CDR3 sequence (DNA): TGTGCCAGCAGGGCCTTGGACGGCGCCAAAAACATTCAGTACTTC.